The clone carrying this TCR beta chain was counted once. Antigen unknown. The data derive from a study of shared clonotypes between healthy human individuals. The V gene's germline CDR1 is SNHLY and CDR2 FYNNEI. This CDR3 region has 12 residues. Trimming left V 6 bases short and J 7 bases short, with 10 bases between. Points from the study as a whole: In a handful of donors, roughly 5.2% of naive CD4 clonotypes appeared in common.

The assay was immunoSEQ multiplex PCR, and TCRdb's table has in-frame clones only and misses some. The sample yields around 700,000 clones, around 72% seen once. The receptor's source is a woman aged 25-40 years in good health. The chain is built from TRBV2 and TRBJ2-1; D may be TRBD2 (5 bases). Sequenced material: memory CD4+ T cells sorted from blood. Regarding subset: CD45RA-negative fraction. Here the CDR3 DNA reads TGTGCCAGCAGCCTACTAGGAAATGAGCAGTTCTTC. This translates into CASSLLGNEQFF.